What follows is one T cell receptor (beta chain) and its context. Germline lookup yields CDR1 LGHNA and CDR2 YSLEER. CDR3 length: 15 residues. Trimming removed 0 bases from V and 1 base from J, with 8 bases in between. The data were obtained in a study of blood T cell repertoires in COVID-19. Clones were sequenced by immunoSEQ multiplex PCR, and TCRdb holds only the in-frame ones, with some missing. The table lists around 57,000 clones, over 80% of them singletons. The receptor was isolated from a woman aged 55-70 years with acute or convalescent COVID-19. The chain joins TRBV4-3 to TRBJ2-3; D ambiguous. The sample taken for sequencing was peripheral blood. CDR3 coding DNA: TGCGCCAGCAGCCAAGACGTGGCAGGCACAGATACGCAGTATTTT. Its protein product is CASSQDVAGTDTQYF.